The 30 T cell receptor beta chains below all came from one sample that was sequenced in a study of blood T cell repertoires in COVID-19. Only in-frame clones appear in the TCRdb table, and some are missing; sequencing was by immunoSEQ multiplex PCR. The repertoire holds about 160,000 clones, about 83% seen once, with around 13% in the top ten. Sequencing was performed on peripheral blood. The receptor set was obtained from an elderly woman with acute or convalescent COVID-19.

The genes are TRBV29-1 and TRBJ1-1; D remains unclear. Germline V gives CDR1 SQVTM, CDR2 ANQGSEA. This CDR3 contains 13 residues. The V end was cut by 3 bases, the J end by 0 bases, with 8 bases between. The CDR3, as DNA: TGCAGCGTTGATCGCAGGCTGAACACTGAAGCTTTCTTT. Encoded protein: CSVDRRLNTEAFF.

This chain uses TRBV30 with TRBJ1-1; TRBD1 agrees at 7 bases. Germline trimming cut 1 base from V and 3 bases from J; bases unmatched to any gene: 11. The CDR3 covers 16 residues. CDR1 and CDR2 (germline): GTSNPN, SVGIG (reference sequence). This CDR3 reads CAWSGEKGALDTEAFF. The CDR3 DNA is TGTGCCTGGAGTGGGGAAAAGGGGGCTCTGGACACTGAAGCTTTCTTT.

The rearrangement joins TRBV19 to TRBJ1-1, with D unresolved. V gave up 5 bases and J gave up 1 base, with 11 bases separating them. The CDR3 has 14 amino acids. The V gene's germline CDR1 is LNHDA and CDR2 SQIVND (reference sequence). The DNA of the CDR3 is TGTGCCAGTAGTGCCCACGCAGAGAACACTGAAGCTTTCTTT. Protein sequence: CASSAHAENTEAFF.

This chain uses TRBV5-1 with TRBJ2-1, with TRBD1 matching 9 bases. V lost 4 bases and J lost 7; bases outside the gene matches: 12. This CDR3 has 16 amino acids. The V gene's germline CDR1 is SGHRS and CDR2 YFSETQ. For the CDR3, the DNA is TGCGCCAGCAGCCACCCCGGGACAGGGACCCCAAATGAGCAGTTCTTC. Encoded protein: CASSHPGTGTPNEQFF.

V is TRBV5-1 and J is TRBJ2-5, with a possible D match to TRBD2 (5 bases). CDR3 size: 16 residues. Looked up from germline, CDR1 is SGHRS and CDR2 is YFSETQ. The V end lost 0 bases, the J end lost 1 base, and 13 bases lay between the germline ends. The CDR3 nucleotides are TGCGCCAGCAGCTTGGGGGGAGCGGCCGGCCAAGAGACCCAGTACTTC. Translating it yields CASSLGGAAGQETQYF.

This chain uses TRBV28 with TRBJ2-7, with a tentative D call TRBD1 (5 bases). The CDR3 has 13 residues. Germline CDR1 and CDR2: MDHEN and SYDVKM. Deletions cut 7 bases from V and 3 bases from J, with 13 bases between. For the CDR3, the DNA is TGTGCCAGCAACTTGCCAGGGCGCTACGAGCAGTACTTC. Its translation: CASNLPGRYEQYF.

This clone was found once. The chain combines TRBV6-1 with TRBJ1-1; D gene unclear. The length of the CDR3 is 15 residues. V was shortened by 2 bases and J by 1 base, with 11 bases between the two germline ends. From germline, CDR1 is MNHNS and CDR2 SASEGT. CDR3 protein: CASSESTRWNTEAFF. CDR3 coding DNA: TGTGCCAGCAGTGAATCAACAAGATGGAACACTGAAGCTTTCTTT.

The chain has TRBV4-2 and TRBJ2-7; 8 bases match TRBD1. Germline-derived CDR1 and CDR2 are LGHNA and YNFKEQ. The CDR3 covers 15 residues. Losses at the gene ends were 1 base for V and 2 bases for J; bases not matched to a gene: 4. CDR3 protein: CASSQVGQGAYEQYF. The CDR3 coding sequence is TGTGCCAGCAGCCAAGTCGGACAGGGCGCCTACGAGCAGTACTTC.

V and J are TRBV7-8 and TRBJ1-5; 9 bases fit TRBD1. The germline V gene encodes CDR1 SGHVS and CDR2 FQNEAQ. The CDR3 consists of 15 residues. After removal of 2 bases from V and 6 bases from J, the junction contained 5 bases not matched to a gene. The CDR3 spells CASSLFRDRAQPQHF. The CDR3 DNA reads TGTGCCAGCAGCTTATTCCGGGACAGGGCTCAGCCCCAGCATTTT.

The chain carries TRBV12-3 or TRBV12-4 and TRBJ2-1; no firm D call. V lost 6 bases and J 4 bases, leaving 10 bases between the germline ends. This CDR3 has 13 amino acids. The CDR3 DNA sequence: TGTGCCAGCAGGCGCGGCCTATACAATGAGCAGTTCTTC. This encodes CASRRGLYNEQFF.

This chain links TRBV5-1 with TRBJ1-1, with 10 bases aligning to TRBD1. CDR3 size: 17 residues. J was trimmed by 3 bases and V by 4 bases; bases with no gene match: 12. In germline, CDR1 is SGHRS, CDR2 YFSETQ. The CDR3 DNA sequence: TGCGCCAGCAGCCGCGACAGGGGGCAAAGGAAGGACACTGAAGCTTTCTTT. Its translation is CASSRDRGQRKDTEAFF.

CDR3 sequence: CASSPQGPSGANVLTF. The CDR3 bases are TGCGCCAGCAGCCCACAGGGTCCCTCTGGGGCCAACGTCCTGACTTTC. The chain combines TRBV10-2 with TRBJ2-6, with D perhaps matching TRBD1 (6 bases). The V and J ends lost 6 bases and 0 bases respectively, with 12 bases between them. The CDR3 spans 16 residues. CDR1 and CDR2 from the germline V gene are WSHSY and SAAADI.

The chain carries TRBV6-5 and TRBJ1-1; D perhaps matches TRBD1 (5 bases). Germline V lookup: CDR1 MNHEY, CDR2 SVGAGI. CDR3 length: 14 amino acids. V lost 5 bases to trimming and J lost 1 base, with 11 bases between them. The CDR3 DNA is TGTGCCAGCAGTCGTTTCCAGGGGAACACTGAAGCTTTCTTT. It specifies CASSRFQGNTEAFF.

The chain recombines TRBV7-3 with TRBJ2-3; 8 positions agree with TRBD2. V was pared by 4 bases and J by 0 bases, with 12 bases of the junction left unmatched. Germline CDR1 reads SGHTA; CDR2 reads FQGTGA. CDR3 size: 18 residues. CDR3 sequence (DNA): TGTGCCAGCAGCTCCCCGGGGGGGAGAGTCCCCAGCACAGATACGCAGTATTTT. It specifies CASSSPGGRVPSTDTQYF.

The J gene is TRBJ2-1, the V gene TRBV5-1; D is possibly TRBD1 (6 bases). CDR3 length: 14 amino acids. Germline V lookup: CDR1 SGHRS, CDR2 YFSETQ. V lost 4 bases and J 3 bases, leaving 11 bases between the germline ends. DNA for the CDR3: TGCGCCAGCAGCCCAGGGGAGCTCTACAATGAGCAGTTCTTC. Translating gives CASSPGELYNEQFF.

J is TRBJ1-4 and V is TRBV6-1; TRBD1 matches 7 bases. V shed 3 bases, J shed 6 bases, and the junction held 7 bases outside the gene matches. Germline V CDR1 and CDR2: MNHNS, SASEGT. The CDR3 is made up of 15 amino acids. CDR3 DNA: TGTGCCAGCAGTGATACCGGGACAGATGATGAAAAACTGTTTTTT. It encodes CASSDTGTDDEKLFF.

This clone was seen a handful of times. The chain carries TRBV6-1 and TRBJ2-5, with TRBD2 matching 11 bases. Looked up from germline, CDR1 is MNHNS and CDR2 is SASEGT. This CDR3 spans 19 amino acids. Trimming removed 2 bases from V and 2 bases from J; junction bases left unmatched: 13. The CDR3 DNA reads TGTGCCAGCAGTGAATTGGTAGCGGGGGGGCCAACTGTTCAAGAGACCCAGTACTTC. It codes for CASSELVAGGPTVQETQYF.

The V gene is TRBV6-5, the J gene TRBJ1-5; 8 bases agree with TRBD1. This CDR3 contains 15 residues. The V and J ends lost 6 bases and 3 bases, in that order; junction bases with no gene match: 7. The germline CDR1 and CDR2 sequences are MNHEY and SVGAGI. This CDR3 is CASRIGQGPNQPQHF. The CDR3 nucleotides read TGTGCCAGCAGGATCGGACAGGGCCCCAATCAGCCCCAGCATTTT.

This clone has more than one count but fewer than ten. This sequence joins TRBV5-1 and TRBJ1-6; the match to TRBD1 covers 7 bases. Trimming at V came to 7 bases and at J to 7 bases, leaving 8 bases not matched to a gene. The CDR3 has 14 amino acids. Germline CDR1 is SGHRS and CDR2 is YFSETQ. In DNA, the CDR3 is TGCGCCAGCGGGACCGGGACAGACAATTCACCCCTCCACTTT. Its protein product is CASGTGTDNSPLHF.

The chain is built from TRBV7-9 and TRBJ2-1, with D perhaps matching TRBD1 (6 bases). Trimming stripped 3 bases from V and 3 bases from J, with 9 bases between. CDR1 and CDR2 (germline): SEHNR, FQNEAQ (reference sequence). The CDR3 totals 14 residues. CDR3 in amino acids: CASSFDRYYNEQFF. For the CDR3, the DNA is TGTGCCAGCAGCTTTGACAGGTACTACAATGAGCAGTTCTTC.

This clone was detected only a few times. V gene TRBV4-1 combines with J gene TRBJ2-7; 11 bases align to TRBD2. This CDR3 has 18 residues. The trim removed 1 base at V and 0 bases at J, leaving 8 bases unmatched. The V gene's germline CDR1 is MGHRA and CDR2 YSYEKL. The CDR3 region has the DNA TGCGCCAGCAGCCAAGTATCTGGTAGCGGGGGGGTCTCCTACGAGCAGTACTTC. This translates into CASSQVSGSGGVSYEQYF.

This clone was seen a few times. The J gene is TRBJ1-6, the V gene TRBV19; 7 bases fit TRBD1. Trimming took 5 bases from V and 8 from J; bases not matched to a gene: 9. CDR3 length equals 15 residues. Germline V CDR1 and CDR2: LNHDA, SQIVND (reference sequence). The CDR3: CASSGRQGDDSPLHF. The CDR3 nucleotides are TGTGCCAGTAGTGGGAGACAGGGAGATGATTCACCCCTCCACTTT.

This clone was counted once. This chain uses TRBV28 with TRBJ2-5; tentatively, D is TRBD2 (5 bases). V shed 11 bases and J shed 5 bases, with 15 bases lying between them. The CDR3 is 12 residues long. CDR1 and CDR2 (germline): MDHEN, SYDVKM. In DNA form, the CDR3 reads TGTGCCCTGGGTAGCGATTTGGAGACCCAGTACTTC. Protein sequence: CALGSDLETQYF.

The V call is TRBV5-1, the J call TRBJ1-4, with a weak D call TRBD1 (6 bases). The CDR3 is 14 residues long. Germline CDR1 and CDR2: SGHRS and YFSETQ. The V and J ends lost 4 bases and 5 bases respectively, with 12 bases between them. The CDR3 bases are TGCGCCAGCAGCACGGGACAACCCAATGAAAAACTGTTTTTT. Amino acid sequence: CASSTGQPNEKLFF. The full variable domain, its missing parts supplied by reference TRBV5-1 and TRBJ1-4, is KAGVTQTPRYLIKTRGQQVTLSCSPISGHRSVSWYQQTPGQGLQFLFEYFSETQRNKGNFPGRFSGRQFSNSRSEMNVSTLELGDSALYLCASSTGQPNEKLFFGSGTQLSVL.

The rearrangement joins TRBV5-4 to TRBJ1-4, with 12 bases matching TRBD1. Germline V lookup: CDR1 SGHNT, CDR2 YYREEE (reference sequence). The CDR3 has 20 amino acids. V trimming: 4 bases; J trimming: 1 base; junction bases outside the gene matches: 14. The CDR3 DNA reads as TGTGCCAGCAGCAATTATTTCCACGGGACAGGGGGCGAAACTAATGAAAAACTGTTTTTT. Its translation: CASSNYFHGTGGETNEKLFF.

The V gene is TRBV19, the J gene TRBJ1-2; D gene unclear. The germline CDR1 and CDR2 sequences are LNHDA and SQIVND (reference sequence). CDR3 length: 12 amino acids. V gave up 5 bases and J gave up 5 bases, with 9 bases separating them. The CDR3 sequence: CASSARVYGYTF. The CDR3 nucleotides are TGTGCCAGTAGTGCGAGGGTTTATGGCTACACCTTC.

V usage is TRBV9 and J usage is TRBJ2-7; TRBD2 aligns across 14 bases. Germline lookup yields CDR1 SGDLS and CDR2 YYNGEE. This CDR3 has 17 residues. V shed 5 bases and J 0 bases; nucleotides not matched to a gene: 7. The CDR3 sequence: CASSAPGTSGSSYEQYF. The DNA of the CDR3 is TGTGCCAGCAGTGCGCCAGGGACTAGCGGGAGCTCCTACGAGCAGTACTTC.

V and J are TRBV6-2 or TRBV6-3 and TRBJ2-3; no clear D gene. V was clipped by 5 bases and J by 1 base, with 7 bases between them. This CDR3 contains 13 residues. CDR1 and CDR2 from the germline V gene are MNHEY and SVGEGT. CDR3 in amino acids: CASSGRGTDTQYF. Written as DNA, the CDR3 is TGTGCCAGCAGTGGTCGGGGCACAGATACGCAGTATTTT.

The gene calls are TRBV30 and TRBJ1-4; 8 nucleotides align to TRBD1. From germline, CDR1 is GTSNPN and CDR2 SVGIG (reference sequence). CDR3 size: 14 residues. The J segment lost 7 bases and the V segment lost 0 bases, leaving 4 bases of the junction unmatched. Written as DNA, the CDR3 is TGTGCCTGGAGTGTACAGGGGGGAATTGAAAAACTGTTTTTT. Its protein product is CAWSVQGGIEKLFF. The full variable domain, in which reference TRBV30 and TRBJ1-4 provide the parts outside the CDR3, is SQTIHQWPATLVQPVGSPLSLECTVEGTSNPNLYWYRQAAGRGLQLLFYSVGIGQISSEVPQNLSASRPQDRQFILSSKKLLLSDSGFYLCAWSVQGGIEKLFFGSGTQLSVL.

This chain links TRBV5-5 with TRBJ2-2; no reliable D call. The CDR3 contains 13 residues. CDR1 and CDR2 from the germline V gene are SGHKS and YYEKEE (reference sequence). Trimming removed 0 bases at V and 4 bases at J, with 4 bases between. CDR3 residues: CASSLGSTGELFF. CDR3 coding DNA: TGTGCCAGCAGCTTGGGCAGCACCGGGGAGCTGTTTTTT.